The sequence of this TCR beta chain was determined in a study of blood T cells in healthy people across ages (dated by TCRdb to 2014 to 2015). With regard to the full study: In model experiments, template switching captured roughly one uniquely barcoded TCR beta cDNA molecule for every two T cells. Using deep sequencing normalized with unique cDNA molecular identifiers, the study measured how TCR beta repertoire diversity changes with age. The donors were divided into four age groups: young (average approximately 15 years), middle-aged (approximately 41), aged (about 62) and long-lived (82). Donors of different ages were randomly distributed across sequencing lanes to avoid experimental bias. The study analyzed two additional independent replicas of 1 million unique cDNA reads from the same blood draw for two donors, one aged 18 to 30 and one aged 80 or older.

The approximately 41 donors, aged roughly 6 to 90 years, were systemically healthy Caucasian individuals from Russia. Approximately 11 milliliters of peripheral blood were drawn from each donor into EDTA-treated Vacutainer tubes. PBMCs were isolated by Ficoll-Paque density-gradient centrifugation, with at least 7 million obtained per sample. Trizol reagent was used to extract total RNA from the PBMCs, yielding at least 6 micrograms per sample. For every donor, an aliquot of PBMCs went through flow cytometry to measure the percentages of naive CD45RAhigh/CD27high T cells. V was cut back by 3 bases and J by 1 base, leaving a gap of 10 bases between them. From the germline V gene (reference sequence), CDR1 is DFQATT and CDR2 is SNEGSKA. From its cysteine to its phenylalanine, the CDR3 spans 14 amino acids. Here the CDR3 DNA is all that survives: 42 bases in frame from base 1. This clonotype was seen once. What this receptor recognizes is not known. The input lacks base qualities; no much larger clone sits a single base away. On its own, one read is weak support.

The protocol used for the library was 5' RACE. Sequenced using an Illumina HiSeq 2500. A second roughly 7 to 11 cycle PCR used a sample-barcoded 5' primer and a J-beta primer mix. A template-switch 5' adaptor carrying 12 random nucleotides introduced a unique molecular identifier onto each TCR beta cDNA molecule. Each sample yielded at least 3 million CDR3-containing paired-end reads. The Mint cDNA synthesis kit, primed by a TRBC-specific oligonucleotide, was used to synthesize first-strand cDNA from all RNA. After uracil-DNA glycosylase treatment, a first 18-cycle PCR used universal primers M1SS and BC2_uni_R on all cDNA. For the original study's pipeline: For normalization, 1 million high-quality reads, each with a distinct molecular identifier, were randomly selected from each sample. Instead of being binned into consensus sequences, reads with shared molecular identifiers were discarded. MiTCR, run with a Q25 quality threshold and the strictest error-elimination algorithm, handled CDR3 identification, clonotype clustering and error correction. Lower-bound total TCR beta diversity was estimated with a nonparametric unseen species model using Euler transformation. The public sequencing data were trimmed at Q25 with fastp and processed into clonotypes with MiXCR by TCRdb, which kept only in-frame beta chains. Rows merge per CDR3 protein into single entries with the most common DNA and genes. What appears here as the V and J calls and clone size reflects TCRdb's work, not the paper's. This sample comprises roughly 680,000 distinct CDR3 sequences, 49% of them detected only once. The ten largest clones represent 25% to 35% of the sample.

Summary of the overall study and its limitations: Observed TCR beta diversity correlated strongly with the percentage of naive T cells measured by flow cytometry. Bulk unsorted PBMC profiling prevented conclusive comparison of naive and antigen-experienced compartments. Observed TCR beta diversity per million T cells fell roughly linearly with age, and a significant reduction was already apparent by age around 40. The long-lived group showed more naive CD4+ T cells, fewer expanded clones and increased TCR diversity than the aged group, suggesting age selection. Because donor CMV infection status was unknown, age-related changes in expanded clonotypes were potentially confounded. Estimates of total diversity based on one million sequenced T cells were considered lower bounds and underestimates.

Specimen: blood. This receptor was obtained from a woman aged 60-70 years in good health. The chain joins TRBV20-1 to TRBJ2-4; the D gene is possibly TRBD2, with 6 bases matching. The nucleotides are TGCAGTGCTAGCGGGAGCATGGCCAAAAACATTCAGTACTTC. Its protein product is CSASGSMAKNIQYF.